The 3 T cell receptor beta chains below come from one sample, sequenced in a study of shared clonotypes between healthy human individuals (dated by TCRdb to about 2020). Library method: the immunoSEQ multiplex PCR assay. TCRdb limited this immuneACCESS table to in-frame rearrangements with V and J called. A share of clones is missing; checked studies link under half to unresolved V genes, and the rest is unexplained. The sample table lists over a million clones, around 76% of them with a count of one. Roughly 1.4% of the sample is in the top ten clones. Sequencing used memory CD4+ T cells sorted from blood. The sample's cell subset or site, from its label and the paper: CD45RA-negative fraction. The origin of the receptors is a man aged 18-30 years in good health.

This sequence joins TRBV7-2 and TRBJ2-1, with D perhaps matching TRBD1 (5 bases). V lost 5 bases and J 4 bases, leaving 9 bases between the germline ends. CDR1 is SGHTA and CDR2 is FQGNSA in the germline V gene. The CDR3 loop spans 13 amino acids. CDR3 amino acids: CASSLQAYNEQFF. The CDR3 nucleotides are TGTGCCAGCAGCCTACAGGCGTACAATGAGCAGTTCTTC.

CDR3 sequence reads: CAISDGGPYGYTF. The DNA for the CDR3 is TGTGCCATCAGTGATGGAGGGCCCTATGGCTACACCTTC. The chain recombines TRBV10-3 with TRBJ1-2; D gene unclear. The CDR3 totals 13 residues. Germline V CDR1 and CDR2: ENHRY, SYGVKD. Deletions cut 3 bases from V and 4 bases from J, with 9 bases between.

CDR3 in amino acids: CASSSRQGGSDTQYF. The CDR3 region has the DNA TGTGCCAGCAGCTCCCGACAGGGGGGTTCAGATACGCAGTATTTT. V gene TRBV11-3 combines with J gene TRBJ2-3; 9 positions match TRBD1. Germline V gene sequence: CDR1 SGHNT, CDR2 YENEEA. The trim removed 4 bases at V and 4 bases at J, leaving 6 bases unmatched. The CDR3 length is 15 residues.